These 27 T cell receptor beta chains share one sample of origin, sequenced in a study of T cells in tumors after PD-1 blockade. Profiled with immunoSEQ multiplex PCR; TCRdb holds only in-frame clones, not every one. The sample lists some 47,000 clones, more than 70% occurring once. This material consisted of PBMCs, taken before anti-PD-1 treatment. These receptors were taken from a human donor with basal cell carcinoma.

This clone has just a few counts. The chain employs TRBV2 and TRBJ1-4; D not certain. This CDR3 has 11 residues. Germline CDR1 and CDR2: SNHLY and FYNNEI. Trimming cost V 5 bases and J 6 bases, with 4 bases left between them. CDR3 nucleotides: TGTGCCAGCAGTAGAGATGAAAAACTGTTTTTT. It encodes CASSRDEKLFF.

The chain couples TRBV28 to TRBJ1-4, with TRBD1 identical over 9 bases. The CDR3 runs to 14 residues. With V trimmed by 6 bases and J by 4 bases, 3 bases remained unmatched. CDR1 and CDR2 (germline): MDHEN, SYDVKM. The CDR3 nucleotides read TGTGCCAGCAGAAGGGACAGGGTTAATGAAAAACTGTTTTTT. It translates to CASRRDRVNEKLFF.

The rearrangement uses TRBV7-6 and TRBJ2-7; D is perhaps TRBD2 (5 bases). The V end lost 5 bases, the J end lost 5 bases, and 13 bases lay between the germline ends. This CDR3 comprises 13 residues. CDR1 and CDR2 from the germline V gene are SGHVS and FNYEAQ. The CDR3 loop is CASSNREIDEQYF. The CDR3 nucleotides are TGTGCCAGCAGCAACCGGGAAATTGACGAGCAGTACTTC.

In this sample, this clone turned up once. V gene TRBV13 combines with J gene TRBJ2-6; perhaps TRBD2 as D (6 bases). The V and J ends lost 3 bases and 0 bases respectively, with 15 bases between them. Germline-derived CDR1 and CDR2 are PRHDT and FYEKMQ (reference sequence). The CDR3 has 18 amino acids. Written as DNA, the CDR3 is TGTGCCAGCAGCTTTGTTCGGGGGTTAAGCTCTGGGGCCAACGTCCTGACTTTC. This gives the protein CASSFVRGLSSGANVLTF.

V usage is TRBV7-2 and J usage is TRBJ1-6; D gene ambiguous. V lost 2 bases, J lost 7 bases, and 6 bases lay in between. CDR1 is SGHTA and CDR2 is FQGNSA in the germline V gene. This CDR3 comprises 13 residues. As DNA, the CDR3 is TGTGCCAGCAGCTTACAGAGAAATTCACCCCTCCACTTT. It is translated as CASSLQRNSPLHF.

The genes are TRBV27 and TRBJ1-2; possibly TRBD1 for D (5 bases). V was shortened by 3 bases and J by 8 bases, with 10 bases between the two germline ends. Germline V gene lookup returns CDR1 MNHEY and CDR2 SMNVEV (reference sequence). The CDR3 consists of 12 residues. CDR3 nucleotide sequence: TGTGCCAGCAGTTTCCCGGGACGCGGCTACACCTTC. Translation gives CASSFPGRGYTF.

V is TRBV19 and J is TRBJ2-2; TRBD2 agrees at 8 bases. With 6 bases clipped from V and 6 bases from J, the junction kept 3 bases outside the gene matches. CDR1 LNHDA and CDR2 SQIVND come from the germline V gene (reference sequence). This CDR3 spans 13 amino acids. Here the CDR3 reads CASSGTRSGELFF. CDR3 bases: TGTGCCAGTAGCGGGACTAGATCCGGGGAGCTGTTTTTT.

The chain employs TRBV4-1 and TRBJ2-1; no clear D gene. Trimming took off 1 base at V and 12 bases at J, with 16 bases between the two ends. The CDR3 is 14 residues long. Looked up from germline, CDR1 is MGHRA and CDR2 is YSYEKL. CDR3 loop: CASSQGGSLRVQFF. The CDR3 bases are TGCGCCAGCAGCCAAGGAGGTAGCCTCCGGGTGCAGTTCTTC.

This clone was observed a single time. This chain links TRBV9 with TRBJ1-1, with D unclear. From germline, CDR1 is SGDLS and CDR2 YYNGEE. Between the trimmed V and J ends, which lost 0 bases and 4 bases, there was a span of 13 bases. This CDR3 is built from 15 residues. CDR3 sequence: CASSVGNGVSTEAFF. CDR3 DNA: TGTGCCAGCAGCGTAGGAAATGGTGTGAGCACTGAAGCTTTCTTT.

In its sample, this clone is medium-sized. The chain is built from TRBV19 and TRBJ1-1, with D possibly being TRBD1 (5 bases). The CDR3 is made up of 17 amino acids. Trimming stripped 1 base from V and 4 bases from J, with 19 bases between. Germline-derived CDR1 and CDR2 are LNHDA and SQIVND (reference sequence). For the CDR3, the DNA is TGTGCCAGTAGTATAGGGGTCGGCAGGGAGCGAGTCACTGAAGCTTTCTTT. Amino acid sequence: CASSIGVGRERVTEAFF.

In nucleotides, the CDR3 is TGCGCCAGCAGCTCGGGGGCAGGGGGCTCGGTCGAGCAGTACTTC. Its protein is CASSSGAGGSVEQYF. The genes are TRBV5-1 and TRBJ2-7; 8 bases match TRBD1. V dropped 3 bases and J dropped 6; count of bases not matched to a gene: 11. Germline lookup yields CDR1 SGHRS and CDR2 YFSETQ. The CDR3 is 15 residues long.

V and J are TRBV3-1 (or the pseudogene TRBV3-2) and TRBJ1-1; D ambiguous. The V end lost 6 bases, the J end lost 5 bases, and 7 bases lay between the germline ends. The CDR3 contains 11 residues. Germline CDR1 LGHDT, CDR2 YNNKEL (reference sequence). Here the CDR3 reads CASRRQTEAFF. CDR3 sequence (DNA): TGTGCCAGCAGGCGTCAGACTGAAGCTTTCTTT.

V is TRBV9 and J is TRBJ2-1; TRBD2 matches at 13 bases. The CDR3 covers 18 residues. Looked up from germline, CDR1 is SGDLS and CDR2 is YYNGEE. With V trimmed by 3 bases and J by 1 base, 7 bases remained unmatched. The CDR3 bases are TGTGCCAGCAGCGCTGGACTAGCGGGAGAATCGTCCTACAATGAGCAGTTCTTC. It encodes CASSAGLAGESSYNEQFF.

This clone was recorded at least ten times. The sample holds other DNA sequences that translate to the same CDR3. The chain uses TRBV10-1 and TRBJ2-3; TRBD1 agrees at 7 bases. The J segment lost 5 bases and the V segment lost 0 bases, leaving 2 bases of the junction unmatched. This CDR3 region has 14 residues. Germline V gene sequence: CDR1 WNHNN, CDR2 SYGVQD (reference sequence). The DNA for the CDR3 is TGCGCCAGCAGTGAGTCGACAGGGCGAGATACGCAGTATTTT. Translated, it gives CASSESTGRDTQYF.

This clone was observed a single time. CDR3 residues: CATSEDPPAGRIYNEQFF. Written as DNA, the CDR3 is TGTGCCACCAGTGAAGACCCTCCGGCGGGAAGAATCTACAATGAGCAGTTCTTC. The chain recombines TRBV24-1 with TRBJ2-1; D is perhaps TRBD2 (6 bases). Germline lookup yields CDR1 KGHDR and CDR2 SFDVKD. CDR3 size: 18 residues. V lost 4 bases and J lost 3, with 21 bases in between.

The gene calls are TRBV10-1 and TRBJ1-5; D unresolved. The CDR3 extends over 16 amino acids. Between the trimmed V and J ends, which lost 2 bases and 4 bases, there was a span of 15 bases. Germline V gene sequence: CDR1 WNHNN, CDR2 SYGVQD (reference sequence). The CDR3 protein is CASSEPTRVLNQPQHF. CDR3 nucleotide sequence: TGCGCCAGCAGTGAGCCGACAAGGGTCTTGAATCAGCCCCAGCATTTT.

The chain uses TRBV7-8 and TRBJ1-3, with 8 bases lining up with TRBD1. Germline-derived CDR1 and CDR2 are SGHVS and FQNEAQ. The V gene end was trimmed by 5 bases and the J gene end by 0 bases; junction bases not matched to a gene: 12. The CDR3 is made up of 18 amino acids. The CDR3 DNA reads as TGTGCCAGCAGCCCTATTGGAGGGACAGGATTCTCTGGAAACACCATATATTTT. Protein sequence: CASSPIGGTGFSGNTIYF.

This sequence joins TRBV5-1 and TRBJ2-3; the D is unclear. V was clipped by 0 bases and J by 0 bases, with 8 bases between them. The CDR3 length is 15 residues. Germline V gene lookup returns CDR1 SGHRS and CDR2 YFSETQ. The CDR3 DNA reads as TGCGCCAGCAGCTTGGCAGTCGGTAGCACAGATACGCAGTATTTT. It codes for CASSLAVGSTDTQYF.

This clone was detected once. The CDR3 protein is CASSPRLGRNYGYTF. CDR3 DNA: TGTGCCAGCAGCCCCCGCCTAGGGAGAAACTATGGCTACACCTTC. V gene TRBV5-6 combines with J gene TRBJ1-2; no firm D call. Looked up from germline, CDR1 is SGHDT and CDR2 is YYEEEE. The CDR3 length is 15 residues. The germline V and J ends were trimmed by 4 bases and 2 bases, with 15 bases remaining between them.

The V gene is TRBV28, the J gene TRBJ2-2; tentatively, D is TRBD1 or TRBD2 (5 bases each). The germline V gene encodes CDR1 MDHEN and CDR2 SYDVKM. The V end was cut by 10 bases, the J end by 4 bases, with 13 bases between. This CDR3 is built from 13 residues. The chain's CDR3 is CATEGSTTGELFF. The CDR3 coding sequence is TGTGCCACAGAGGGGAGTACCACCGGGGAGCTGTTTTTT.

The chain combines TRBV28 with TRBJ2-6, with D possibly matching TRBD1 (5 bases). Trimming left V 6 bases short and J 0 bases short, with 18 bases between. The CDR3 covers 18 residues. Per germline, CDR1 MDHEN and CDR2 SYDVKM. The CDR3 protein is CASSLLKQARSGANVLTF. The CDR3 region has the DNA TGTGCCAGCAGCCTTTTAAAACAGGCCCGCTCTGGGGCCAACGTCCTGACTTTC.

DNA for the CDR3: TGTGCCAGCAGCCCAGAGGGTATTTGGGGTTCCTACGAGCAGTACTTC. Its protein product is CASSPEGIWGSYEQYF. The rearrangement joins TRBV11-1 to TRBJ2-7, with a tentative D call TRBD2 (5 bases). V lost 5 bases and J 1 base, leaving 18 bases between the germline ends. This CDR3 region has 16 residues. The germline CDR1 and CDR2 sequences are SGHAT and FQDESV (reference sequence).

V usage is TRBV25-1 and J usage is TRBJ2-7; D unclear. Germline loops: CDR1 MGHDK, CDR2 SYGVNS. The V end lost 3 bases, the J end lost 2 bases, and 14 bases lay between the germline ends. CDR3 size: 15 residues. The CDR3 DNA is TGTGCCAGCAGTGATTTGGGTGATTTCACCTACGAGCAGTACTTC. Residues: CASSDLGDFTYEQYF.

The V gene is TRBV7-2, the J gene TRBJ2-1; TRBD2 matches at 11 bases. This CDR3 comprises 17 residues. Trimming cost V 1 base and J 4 bases; bases outside gene matches: 6. Looked up from germline, CDR1 is SGHTA and CDR2 is FQGNSA. CDR3 nucleotide sequence: TGTGCCAGCAGCTTAGTGGCTAGCGGGAGGAAATACAATGAGCAGTTCTTC. Translated, it gives CASSLVASGRKYNEQFF.

This rearrangement joins TRBV3-1 (or the pseudogene TRBV3-2) to TRBJ2-5; 8 bases are a match to TRBD1. Looked up from germline, CDR1 is LGHDT and CDR2 is YNNKEL (reference sequence). This CDR3 spans 17 amino acids. The J segment lost 5 bases and the V segment lost 1 base, leaving 12 bases of the junction unmatched. CDR3 in amino acids: CASSQGSFQGAGETQYF. CDR3 nucleotide sequence: TGTGCCAGCAGCCAAGGGTCCTTCCAGGGGGCAGGGGAGACCCAGTACTTC.

V and J are TRBV5-5 and TRBJ2-5; D could derive from TRBD1 or TRBD2 (5 bases each). The CDR3 contains 14 residues. CDR1 is SGHKS, CDR2 YYEKEE, per germline (reference sequence). The ends were cut back, 3 bases at V and 3 bases at J, with 12 bases in the middle. CDR3 nucleotide sequence: TGTGCCAGCAGCTCGCCCGGGACCGAAGAGACCCAGTACTTC. Its translation is CASSSPGTEETQYF.

This clone was seen only once. The chain is built from TRBV3-1 (or the pseudogene TRBV3-2) and TRBJ1-1; no clear D. The germline V gene has CDR1 LGHDT and CDR2 YNNKEL (reference sequence). This CDR3 contains 14 residues. V was cut by 1 base and J by 4 bases, with 10 bases left in between. In nucleotides, the CDR3 is TGTGCCAGCAGCCAAGGTCGCCTAGGCACTGAAGCTTTCTTT. Protein product: CASSQGRLGTEAFF.